These 2 T cell receptor beta chains were sequenced from one sample in a study of identical twins. TCRdb passed the 5' RACE reads through MiXCR, listing each CDR3 protein once. The data contain 400,000 to 650,000 distinct CDR3 sequences, 22% of them singletons. These same records also appear under a second study, on T cells expressing NK-cell markers.

The specimen was CD4+ T cells sorted from blood. These receptors all come from a young woman in good health.

V and J are TRBV3-1 and TRBJ2-1; 9 bases fit TRBD2. Per the germline V gene, CDR1 is LGHDT and CDR2 is YNNKEL (reference sequence). CDR3 length: 15 amino acids. The V segment lost 3 bases and the J segment 7 bases; nucleotides outside the gene matches: 7. The CDR3 bases are TGTGCCAGCAGCCATCGGGCTAGCGGGGAGAATGAGCAGTTCTTC. Translated: CASSHRASGENEQFF.

This clonotype was seen at least ten times. CDR3 loop: CASSVGLISYDTQYF. In nucleotides, the CDR3 is TGTGCCAGCAGCGTAGGGCTAATAAGTTATGATACGCAGTATTTT. The chain joins TRBV9 to TRBJ2-3; D is unclear. The germline V gene encodes CDR1 SGDLS and CDR2 YYNGEE. V was shortened by 0 bases and J by 6 bases, with 14 bases between the two germline ends. The CDR3 has 15 residues.